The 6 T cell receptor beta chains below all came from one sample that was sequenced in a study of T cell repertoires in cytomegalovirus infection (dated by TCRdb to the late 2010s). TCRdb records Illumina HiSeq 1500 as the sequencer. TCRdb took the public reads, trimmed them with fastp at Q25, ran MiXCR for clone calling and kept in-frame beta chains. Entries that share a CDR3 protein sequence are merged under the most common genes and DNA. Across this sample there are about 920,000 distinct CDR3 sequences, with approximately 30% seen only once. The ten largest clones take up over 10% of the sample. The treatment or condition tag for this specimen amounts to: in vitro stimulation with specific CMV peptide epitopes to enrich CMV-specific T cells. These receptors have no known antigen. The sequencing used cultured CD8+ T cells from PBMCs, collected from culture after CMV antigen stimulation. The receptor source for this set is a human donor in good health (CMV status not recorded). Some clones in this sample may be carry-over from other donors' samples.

CDR3 amino acids: CASSLTSAGNEQFF. The CDR3 nucleotides are TGTGCCAGCAGTTTAACTAGCGCAGGGAATGAGCAGTTCTTC. The rearrangement links TRBV27 to TRBJ2-1; 7 bases match TRBD2. Germline loops: CDR1 MNHEY, CDR2 SMNVEV (reference sequence). The length of the CDR3 is 14 residues. After removal of 2 bases from V and 7 bases from J, the junction contained 5 bases not matched to a gene.

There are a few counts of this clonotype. The CDR3 loop is CASSLPFSGTGENDEQFF. CDR3 sequence (DNA): TGTGCCAGCAGCTTACCCTTCTCCGGGACAGGAGAGAACGATGAGCAGTTCTTC. This chain joins TRBV7-6 and TRBJ2-1; 8 bases line up with TRBD1. From germline, CDR1 is SGHVS and CDR2 FNYEAQ. The CDR3 is made up of 18 amino acids. Trimming removed 2 bases from V and 8 bases from J; junction bases left unmatched: 17.

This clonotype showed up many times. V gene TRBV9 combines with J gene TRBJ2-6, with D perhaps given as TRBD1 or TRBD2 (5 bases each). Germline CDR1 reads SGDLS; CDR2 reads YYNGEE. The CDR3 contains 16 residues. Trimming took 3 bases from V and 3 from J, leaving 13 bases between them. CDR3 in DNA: TGTGCCAGCAGCGCCGGGACGCGGCTTGGGGCCAACGTCCTGACTTTC. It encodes CASSAGTRLGANVLTF.

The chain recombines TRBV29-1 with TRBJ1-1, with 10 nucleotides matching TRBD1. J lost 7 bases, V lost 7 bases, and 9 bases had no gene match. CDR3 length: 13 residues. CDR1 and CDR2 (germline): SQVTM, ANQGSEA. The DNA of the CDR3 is TGCAGCGCCCTGGGACAGGGGAGACTTGAAGCTTTCTTT. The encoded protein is CSALGQGRLEAFF.

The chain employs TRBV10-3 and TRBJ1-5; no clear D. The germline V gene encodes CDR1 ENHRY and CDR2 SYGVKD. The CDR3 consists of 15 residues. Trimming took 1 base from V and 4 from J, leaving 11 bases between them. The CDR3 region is CAISEFFGENQPQHF. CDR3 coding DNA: TGTGCCATCAGTGAGTTTTTTGGTGAAAATCAGCCCCAGCATTTT.

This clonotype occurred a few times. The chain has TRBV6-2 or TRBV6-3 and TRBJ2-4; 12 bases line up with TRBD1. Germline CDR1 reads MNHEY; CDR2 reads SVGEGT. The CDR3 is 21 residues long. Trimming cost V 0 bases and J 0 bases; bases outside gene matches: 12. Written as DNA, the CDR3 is TGTGCCAGCAGTTACTCGCCTTCCGGGACAGGGGGCCATCTAGCCAAAAACATTCAGTACTTC. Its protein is CASSYSPSGTGGHLAKNIQYF.